The 3 T cell receptor beta chains below all came from one sample that was sequenced in a study of T cell responses to AZD1222 COVID-19 vaccine. Only in-frame clones appear in the TCRdb table, and some are missing; sequencing was by immunoSEQ multiplex PCR. Among about 150,000 clones listed, approximately 90% were seen once. The input for sequencing was peripheral blood, taken on day 0 of AZD1222 vaccination. The receptors come from an adult in good health.

The chain joins TRBV6-1 to TRBJ2-1, with D tentatively TRBD1 or TRBD2 (5 bases each). V shed 3 bases and J shed 16 bases, with 13 bases lying between them. The CDR3 is 11 amino acids. Germline values: CDR1 MNHNS, CDR2 SASEGT. The CDR3 DNA follows: TGTGCCAGCAGTGAGGGGACCGCCCTATTCTTC. Translating it yields CASSEGTALFF.

The chain uses TRBV21-1 and TRBJ1-6; TRBD1, the table's D call, was not compared with the DNA. TRBV21-1 is tagged as a pseudogene. CDR3 length: 18 residues. The CDR3: CASSKRPGTGCPNSPLHF. The CDR3 DNA sequence: TGTGCCAGCAGCAAAAGGCCCGGGACAGGGTGCCCCAATTCACCCCTCCACTTT.

V and J are TRBV29-1 and TRBJ1-5; unclear D gene. CDR3 size: 13 residues. CDR1 and CDR2 (germline): SQVTM, ANQGSEA. The germline V and J ends were trimmed by 3 bases and 4 bases, with 10 bases remaining between them. CDR3: CSVDLGRNQPQHF. The CDR3 DNA reads TGCAGCGTTGATCTGGGAAGAAATCAGCCCCAGCATTTT.